This T cell receptor (beta chain) appears in the sequencing data of a study of blood T cell repertoires in COVID-19. Study-wide background: The cDNA or gDNA used as material had been derived from T cells, B-cell-depleted T cells, or PBMCs.

Libraries were prepared by immunoSEQ multiplex PCR; TCRdb keeps only in-frame clonotypes and omits some of them. Among 250,000 to 300,000 clones, around 84% were seen once, and the ten largest hold around 5%. This CDR3 is 14 amino acids long. Looked up from germline, CDR1 is SGHAT and CDR2 is FQNNGV. Trimming removed 6 bases from V and 6 bases from J, with 18 bases in between. All enrollees were roughly 18 to 89 years old and from 24 US areas. A COVID-19 case was met by exposed participants within 2 weeks before study entry. The chain recombines TRBV11-2 with TRBJ2-7, with a tentative D call TRBD2 (6 bases). The origin of this receptor is a man aged 35-49 years who had been exposed to COVID-19. The sample taken for sequencing was PBMCs or T cells enriched from blood (not recorded which). CDR3 region: CASSPKPGVSEQYF. The DNA for the CDR3 is TGTGCCAGCAGTCCAAAACCGGGGGTTTCCGAGCAGTACTTC.